This T cell receptor beta chain appears in the sequencing data of a study of vaccination and CD4 T cells after COVID-19 (dated by TCRdb to 2022 to 2024). Background for the entire study: Convalescent patients had a positive SARS-CoV-2 result on nasal swab PCR, and of these patients, several had mild disease and one had severe disease. The convalescent cohort comprised six males and four females, including two Hispanic individuals, seven Caucasians, two Asians and one multiracial person. Two doses of either the Pfizer-BioNTech BNT162b2 vaccine (n=8) or the Moderna mRNA-1273 vaccine (n=2) were administered to participants. Post-COVID blood samples from convalescent patients were collected a median of approximately 100 days after diagnosis, with a range of about 30 to 170 days. Post-vaccine blood samples were collected a median of about 66 days after the second vaccine dose, ranging from about 13 to 250 days. For stimulating the cultures, overlapping spike peptide pools were used, derived from SARS-CoV-2 as well as from the common cold coronaviruses HCoV-NL63, HCoV-OC43 and HCoV-229E. Control cultures received a CEFX viral epitope pool as the positive control, an HIV-1 Nef peptide pool as the negative control, or no peptide. In around nine COVID-19 convalescent patients and 4 infection-naive healthy vaccine recipients, the spike-specific CD4+ TCR repertoire before mRNA vaccination was compared with the repertoire after mRNA vaccination. Results the study describes overall, beyond this receptor: Among convalescent patients, a median approximately 88% of the SARS-CoV-2-reactive clones seen after vaccination appeared only after vaccination, which suggests priming specific to the vaccine. The median number of SARS-CoV-2-reactive clonotypes rose from roughly 20 after infection to around 40 after vaccination, but the change was not significant. The number of convalescent patients in the study was relatively small, and the study did not examine early timepoints following natural infection. Of the vaccine-specific clones found in convalescent patients, nearly all (304 of 307) were mono-reactive for SARS-CoV-2 spike instead of being cross-reactive with common cold coronaviruses.

Library preparation was by PCR. At the Johns Hopkins FTIC core, DNA from the cultured CD4+ T cells underwent TCR sequencing with the Oncomine TCR Beta short-read assay. Genomic DNA was extracted from the cultured CD4+ T cells with the QIAamp micro DNA kit. Oncomine TCR Beta libraries from cultured CD4+ T cells were pooled using unique dual indexes and sequenced on an Illumina iSeq 100. The paper's processing steps were these. Non-productive sequences were removed, and CDR3s not starting with C, not ending with F or W, or shorter than 7 amino acids were discarded. The MANAFEST web application identified antigen-specific clonotypes by comparing peptide-stimulated wells against reference wells and other culture wells. An FDR below 0.05, an odds ratio above 5, and a productive frequency above 0.1% in at least two of three replicate wells were required for clones to be considered positive. Clonotypes that were significantly expanded in both SARS-CoV-2 spike wells and at least one common cold coronavirus spike condition were defined as cross-reactive. CDR3 homology was assessed with Levenshtein distances (stringdist) and unrooted phylogenetic trees (ape) in R version 3.6.1. Using fastp at Q25 and MiXCR, TCRdb reprocessed the public reads and kept productive beta chains. Entries are consolidated by CDR3 protein sequence, retaining the most common genes and DNA. For this entry, the V and J calls and clone size follow TCRdb and not the study's own pipeline. Here the sample has almost 20,000 distinct CDR3 sequences; 45% to 60% occur a single time. Of the sample, 6% to 7.5% is held by the ten largest clones.

The CDR3 holds 19 amino acids from the cysteine to the phenylalanine. The read is trimmed to its CDR3 DNA, 57 bases read in frame from base 1. The CDR1 and CDR2 encoded by the germline V gene are SGHAT and FQNNGV. The sample's treatment or condition label, decoded: roughly 11-day PBMC culture with coronavirus spike peptide pools or control peptides (ViraFEST assay). To expand antigen-specific T cells with peptide pools and then pick out the expanded clonotypes through TCR sequencing, the study relied on the ViraFEST assay. Positive SARS-CoV-2 PCR tests in the convalescent patients dated from March to December 2020, before Alpha, Beta and Delta variants emerged in the United States. PBMCs were cultured at around 2.2 million per well in IMDM supplemented with approximately 4.7% human AB serum and 10 IU/ml IL-2, with around 10 ug/ml peptide pools added. On days 3 and 7, half of the culture medium was replaced with fresh IL-2-containing medium. After nine to eleven days of culture, CD4+ T cells were isolated by negative selection with the EasySep CD4+ T cell isolation kit. Ficoll-Paque Plus gradient centrifugation was used to isolate PBMCs from whole blood, and the isolated PBMCs were then either used fresh or cryopreserved at -140C. Triplicate wells were generally used for each culture condition.

A remark on this clonotype: The target of this receptor is not known. One end of the junction fails to match germline, which may point to a read error.

The receptor was isolated from a human donor who had recovered from COVID-19. This chain joins TRBV11-2 to TRBJ2-3; TRBD1 matches 8 bases in the middle. Source material: CD4+ T cells from blood, cultured in vitro. CDR3 sequence: CASSLEGAAGGWGGTQLDF. The sequenced DNA: TGTGCCAGCAGCTTAGAAGGAGCCGCAGGGGGCTGGGGCGGTACGCAGTTGGATTTT.